This TCR beta chain comes out of a study of T cell responses to AZD1222 COVID-19 vaccine. The V end lost 6 bases, the J end lost 0 bases, and 15 bases lay between the germline ends. The germline V gene has CDR1 MDHEN and CDR2 SYDVKM. This CDR3 contains 16 residues. About this clone: Its antigen is not identified.

The assay was immunoSEQ multiplex PCR, and TCRdb's table has in-frame clones only and misses some. Among 150,000 to 200,000 clones listed, almost 95% were seen once. The study, taken as a whole, reports: It should be noted that donors were predominantly white British and more often female, and clonal diversity was possibly underestimated. Breadth and depth of Spike-specific TCRs rose after two AZD1222 doses.

The TCR was taken from an adult in good health. The chain carries TRBV28 and TRBJ1-3; D is unresolved. Material: peripheral blood, obtained on day 0 of AZD1222 vaccination. CDR3 sequence (DNA): TGTGCCAGCAGCCCCGGAGCGGTGAGCTCTGGAAACACCATATATTTT. It encodes CASSPGAVSSGNTIYF.